What follows are 7 T cell receptor beta chains derived from one specimen sequenced in a study of blood T cells in healthy people across ages. Primed by a sample-barcoded 5' primer and a J-beta primer mix, a second PCR proceeded for 7 to 11 cycles. TCRdb fed the 5' RACE reads into MiXCR, producing one record per CDR3 protein. The profile shows around 1,000,000 distinct CDR3 sequences, 20% to 25% of them singletons. These data were also filed under a second study, of T cells of mothers and their children.

Sequences were obtained from blood. The receptor set was obtained from a girl aged 2-15 years in good health.

The gene calls are TRBV11-2 and TRBJ2-1; 12 bases agree with TRBD2. The CDR3 runs 18 residues. CDR1 is SGHAT, CDR2 FQNNGV, per germline. Trimming cost V 4 bases and J 7 bases; bases outside gene matches: 14. The CDR3 loop is CASSSYHNILAGGNEQFF. In nucleotides, the CDR3 is TGTGCCAGCAGCTCGTACCACAATATACTAGCGGGGGGAAATGAGCAGTTCTTC.

This clonotype was seen a few times. The V gene is TRBV27, the J gene TRBJ2-5, with TRBD1 identical over 7 bases. The CDR3 length is 12 residues. Germline trimming cut 4 bases from V and 11 bases from J; bases unmatched to any gene: 7. Germline CDR1 and CDR2: MNHEY and SMNVEV (reference sequence). For the CDR3, the DNA is TGTGCCAGCAGTTCGGACAGGCAAGAGCAGTACTTC. Translating gives CASSSDRQEQYF.

This clonotype was seen a handful of times. CDR3 region: CASMGPDSSYNEQFF. The CDR3 region has the DNA TGTGCCAGCATGGGGCCGGATAGCTCCTACAATGAGCAGTTCTTC. This sequence joins TRBV12-3 or TRBV12-4 and TRBJ2-1; TRBD1 might be the D (5 bases). Trimming removed 7 bases from V and 0 bases from J, with 13 bases in between. The CDR3 contains 15 residues.

The V and J genes are TRBV19 and TRBJ1-5; a weak D match, TRBD1 (6 bases). The CDR3 sequence is 14 residues long. Trimming left V 5 bases short and J 4 bases short, with 12 bases between. From germline, CDR1 is LNHDA and CDR2 SQIVND (reference sequence). CDR3 amino acids: CASSPTGWNQPQHF. The DNA for the CDR3 is TGTGCCAGTAGTCCCACAGGGTGGAATCAGCCCCAGCATTTT.

This clonotype was seen a few times. This chain uses TRBV6-5 with TRBJ1-1; D not certain. This CDR3 contains 15 residues. The germline V gene encodes CDR1 MNHEY and CDR2 SVGAGI. The V and J ends lost 4 bases and 4 bases respectively, with 16 bases between them. As DNA, the CDR3 is TGTGCCAGCAGTTTCCGATATTCAGACCGCACTGAAGCTTTCTTT. This translates into CASSFRYSDRTEAFF.

There are a few counts of this clonotype. The genes are TRBV6-5 and TRBJ2-2, with D perhaps matching TRBD2 (6 bases). This CDR3 spans 15 amino acids. V lost 5 bases, J lost 3 bases, and 13 bases lay in between. The germline V gene has CDR1 MNHEY and CDR2 SVGAGI. CDR3 protein: CASSTGGLHTGELFF. For the CDR3, the DNA is TGTGCCAGCAGTACCGGGGGACTTCACACCGGGGAGCTGTTTTTT.

V gene TRBV6-2 or TRBV6-3 combines with J gene TRBJ2-5; 7 bases fit TRBD1. The germline V gene encodes CDR1 MNHEY and CDR2 SVGEGT. V shed 7 bases, J shed 1 base, and the junction held 3 bases outside the gene matches. This CDR3 is 13 amino acids long. The CDR3, as DNA: TGTGCCAGCATAAAGGGGGCCCAAGAGACCCAGTACTTC. Residues: CASIKGAQETQYF.